The 6 T cell receptor beta chains given below trace back to one sample, sequenced in a study of cytomegalovirus exposure and HLA in healthy donors. The method was immunoSEQ multiplex PCR; TCRdb's version includes in-frame clones alone and lacks a portion of them. Counted here are 300,000 or so clones, 88% occurring once; the ten biggest clones make up around 0.96%. The sequenced material came from PBMCs. The origin of the receptors is a young man in good health and CMV-seronegative.

This chain connects TRBV27 to TRBJ2-1; D is possibly TRBD2 (6 bases). V dropped 8 bases and J dropped 5 bases, with 16 bases sitting between them. The CDR3 spans 14 residues. Germline CDR1 and CDR2: MNHEY and SMNVEV (reference sequence). CDR3 loop: CASGGWTADNEQFF. The CDR3 DNA sequence: TGTGCCAGCGGGGGGTGGACGGCCGACAATGAGCAGTTCTTC.

CDR3 region: CASSLPGLLFTDTQYF. In DNA, the CDR3 is TGTGCCAGCAGCTTACCGGGACTACTTTTCACAGATACGCAGTATTTT. This chain uses TRBV5-6 with TRBJ2-3; 7 positions agree with TRBD2. CDR3 size: 16 residues. Germline CDR1 SGHDT, CDR2 YYEEEE. V lost 2 bases to trimming and J lost 2 bases; unmatched junction nucleotides: 8. Supplemented by reference TRBV5-6 and TRBJ2-3, the full variable domain reads DAGVTQSPTHLIKTRGQQVTLRCSPKSGHDTVSWYQQALGQGPQFIFQYYEEEERQRGNFPDRFSGHQFPNYSSELNVNALLLGDSALYLCASSLPGLLFTDTQYFGPGTRLTVL.

The chain recombines TRBV7-2 with TRBJ1-1; 8 bases match TRBD1. The CDR3 is 14 residues long. The ends lost 5 bases at V and 7 bases at J; junction bases unmatched: 9. CDR1 SGHTA and CDR2 FQGNSA come from the germline V gene. The CDR3 loop reads CASSAQTGVGEAFF. The CDR3 nucleotides read TGTGCCAGCAGCGCGCAGACAGGGGTTGGTGAAGCTTTCTTT.

The J gene is TRBJ2-7, the V gene TRBV4-1; weak D call: TRBD2 (6 bases). The V and J ends lost 4 bases and 4 bases respectively, with 14 bases between them. CDR1 is MGHRA, CDR2 YSYEKL, per germline. CDR3 length: 14 amino acids. The CDR3 is CASSLGGGEYEQYF. In DNA form, the CDR3 reads TGCGCCAGCAGCCTCGGCGGCGGGGAATACGAGCAGTACTTC.

In regard to this clone: At one end, the junction sequence differs from germline, possibly due to a read error. The genes are TRBV15 and TRBJ1-5, with TRBD1 matching 8 bases. Looked up from germline, CDR1 is LNHNV and CDR2 is YYDKDF (reference sequence). There are 12 residues in the CDR3. The DNA of the CDR3 is TGTGCCACCAGCGGAGACAGGGGAGCCCAGCATTTT. Residues: CATSGDRGAQHF.

The chain is built from TRBV7-9 and TRBJ2-3; tentatively, D is TRBD2 (5 bases). This CDR3 is built from 14 residues. The V end was cut by 5 bases, the J end by 1 base, with 10 bases between. Germline CDR1 reads SEHNR; CDR2 reads FQNEAQ (reference sequence). The CDR3 protein is CASSTPRGTDTQYF. CDR3 DNA: TGTGCCAGCAGCACTCCGAGGGGCACAGATACGCAGTATTTT.